This TCR beta chain was captured by sequencing in a study of graft-versus-host responses after intestinal transplantation. As for the study in general: Transplants were multivisceral, liver-intestinal, or isolated intestinal. Anti-thymocyte globulin served as induction for all recipients, who then took tacrolimus and steroids for 2 to 4 years.

Some clones are missing from TCRdb's copy, which holds only in-frame ones; the method was immunoSEQ multiplex PCR. The sample lists just over 15,000 clones; just under 75% were seen once. Unmatched junction bases numbered 10, after V lost 0 bases and J lost 5 bases. CDR3 length: 17 residues. Germline assignment: CDR1 SQVTM and CDR2 ANQGSEA. Intraepithelial and lamina propria lymphocytes were isolated from graft specimens. Study findings and constraints: Recipient-marrow GvH clones were detected, some having first appeared in ileum or blood. Individuals carrying graft-donor T cell macrochimerism showed high graft-versus-host to host-versus-graft clonal ratios in allografts.

On this clone: Antigen unknown.

This clonotype was sampled from a human patient who received an intestinal transplant, so some T cells may come from the graft donor. This chain joins TRBV29-1 and TRBJ2-5, with 12 nucleotides matching TRBD2. Source: ileum tissue, taken 14 days after transplant. CDR3 DNA sequence: TGCAGCGTTGAAGATTATGGGCGTCTAGCGGGAGGGGAGACCCAGTACTTC. Protein product: CSVEDYGRLAGGETQYF.